Presented here are 29 T cell receptor beta chains from one specimen sequenced in a study of T-cell memory formation after mild COVID-19. Via MiXCR, TCRdb re-called the 5' RACE reads, giving one row per CDR3 protein. Of 500,000 to 600,000 distinct CDR3 sequences listed, about 20% are singletons. Material: PBMCs or a T cell subset sorted from them (not recorded which). Source of these receptors: an adult woman who had mild COVID-19 (a few samples of this study predate the infection). Cell type and time point are not known.

The sample holds a few counts of this clonotype. The chain is built from TRBV11-2 and TRBJ2-1, with D hard to call. The germline V gene encodes CDR1 SGHAT and CDR2 FQNNGV. V lost 4 bases and J lost 10, with 11 bases in between. The CDR3 is made up of 12 amino acids. This chain's CDR3 is CASSSWGKEQFF. Written as DNA, the CDR3 is TGTGCCAGCAGCTCCTGGGGAAAGGAGCAGTTCTTC.

The chain joins TRBV6-2 or TRBV6-3 to TRBJ2-3, with D possibly TRBD2 on 6 matching bases. The CDR3 extends over 13 amino acids. Germline V CDR1 and CDR2: MNHEY, SVGEGT. Trimming took 4 bases from V and 6 from J, leaving 11 bases between them. CDR3 sequence: CASSSHGSDTQYF. The CDR3 DNA sequence: TGTGCCAGCAGTTCTCACGGGAGTGATACGCAGTATTTT.

V is TRBV29-1 and J is TRBJ2-1; possible D gene TRBD2, 5 bases. The germline V gene has CDR1 SQVTM and CDR2 ANQGSEA. V was clipped by 5 bases and J by 9 bases, with 17 bases between them. The CDR3 extends over 13 amino acids. The CDR3 nucleotides are TGCAGCGTTCCACCGCCGGGGATGAGTGAGCAGTTCTTC. Translating it yields CSVPPPGMSEQFF.

This clonotype was counted ten times or more. The chain is built from TRBV19 and TRBJ2-1, with a tentative D call TRBD1 (5 bases). Trimming took off 8 bases at V and 7 bases at J, with 18 bases between the two ends. Germline V gene sequence: CDR1 LNHDA, CDR2 SQIVND (reference sequence). The CDR3 is 14 amino acids. This CDR3 is CASGRGASVNEQFF. The CDR3 coding sequence is TGTGCCAGTGGTCGTGGGGCCTCTGTAAATGAGCAGTTCTTC.

This chain joins TRBV25-1 and TRBJ2-1, with TRBD1 as a possible D gene (6 bases). Per germline, CDR1 MGHDK and CDR2 SYGVNS. Trimming pared 7 bases from V and 9 bases from J, leaving 10 bases between. This CDR3 region has 11 residues. The DNA of the CDR3 is TGTGCCAGCAAGGGGGTCGCTGAGCAGTTCTTC. Amino acid sequence: CASKGVAEQFF.

This chain joins TRBV30 and TRBJ2-7; unclear D gene. The CDR3 sequence is 15 residues long. Germline CDR1 reads GTSNPN; CDR2 reads SVGIG (reference sequence). Trimming took off 2 bases at V and 4 bases at J, with 18 bases between the two ends. The DNA of the CDR3 is TGTGCCTGGAGTTTCGGCCCCCCGACGAAATACGAGCAGTACTTC. Amino acids: CAWSFGPPTKYEQYF.

This clonotype was seen more than once but under ten times. This chain uses TRBV11-3 with TRBJ1-6; D uncertain. Germline CDR1 reads SGHNT; CDR2 reads YENEEA. Trimming shortened V by 3 bases and J by 7 bases, and 10 bases separated the two germline ends. The CDR3 length is 14 residues. CDR3 residues: CASSLQRRNSPLHF. The CDR3 DNA is TGTGCCAGCAGCTTGCAGAGGAGAAATTCACCCCTCCACTTT.

In this sample, this clonotype turned up a few times. The gene calls are TRBV2 and TRBJ2-4; TRBD1 aligns across 8 bases. V lost 4 bases to trimming and J lost 7 bases; unmatched junction nucleotides: 3. The V gene's germline CDR1 is SNHLY and CDR2 FYNNEI. This CDR3 is built from 13 residues. Written as DNA, the CDR3 is TGTGCCAGCAGTGGGACAGGGAGGAACATTCAGTACTTC. It translates to CASSGTGRNIQYF.

This clonotype was detected many times. The chain joins TRBV20-1 to TRBJ1-2; D call uncertain. Germline V gene sequence: CDR1 DFQATT, CDR2 SNEGSKA (reference sequence). V lost 5 bases and J 1 base, leaving 5 bases between the germline ends. The CDR3 runs 11 residues. Written as DNA, the CDR3 is TGCAGTGCTTACAATAACTATGGCTACACCTTC. Protein: CSAYNNYGYTF.

The chain links TRBV5-1 to TRBJ1-1; TRBD1 agrees at 7 bases. With V trimmed by 3 bases and J by 3 bases, 5 bases remained unmatched. Per the germline V gene, CDR1 is SGHRS and CDR2 is YFSETQ. This CDR3 has 14 amino acids. The CDR3 nucleotides are TGCGCCAGCAGCTCCAGGGACAGCCACACTGAAGCTTTCTTT. Translation gives CASSSRDSHTEAFF.

The chain has TRBV29-1 and TRBJ2-7, with a possible D match to TRBD2 (6 bases). CDR1 is SQVTM, CDR2 ANQGSEA, per germline. V lost 7 bases to trimming and J lost 0 bases, with 10 bases between them. There are 12 residues in the CDR3. This CDR3 reads CSAAGRSYEQYF. In nucleotides, the CDR3 is TGCAGCGCCGCGGGGCGCTCCTACGAGCAGTACTTC.

V is TRBV25-1 and J is TRBJ1-4; 11 bases align to TRBD1. The V and J ends lost 4 bases and 7 bases, in that order; junction bases with no gene match: 5. The CDR3 has 15 amino acids. Germline lookup yields CDR1 MGHDK and CDR2 SYGVNS. CDR3 sequence (DNA): TGTGCCAGCAGTGCCGGGACAGGGGGTTTTGAAAAACTGTTTTTT. Translation: CASSAGTGGFEKLFF. The full variable domain, its missing parts supplied by reference TRBV25-1 and TRBJ1-4, is EADIYQTPRYLVIGTGKKITLECSQTMGHDKMYWYQQDPGMELHLIHYSYGVNSTEKGDLSSESTVSRIRTEHFPLTLESARPSHTSQYLCASSAGTGGFEKLFFGSGTQLSVL.

Only a few counts were recorded for this clonotype. The chain joins TRBV30 to TRBJ1-6; D may be TRBD1 (5 bases). Trimming removed 4 bases at V and 8 bases at J, with 15 bases between. The CDR3 extends over 14 amino acids. CDR1 GTSNPN and CDR2 SVGIG come from the germline V gene (reference sequence). For the CDR3, the DNA is TGTGCCTGGACCCCTTACAGCAGGGATTCACCCCTCCACTTT. Translating gives CAWTPYSRDSPLHF.

This clonotype has only a few counts. This chain joins TRBV18 and TRBJ1-1, with D unclear. The CDR3 contains 15 residues. Germline loops: CDR1 KGHSH, CDR2 LQKENI. The V end lost 2 bases, the J end lost 0 bases, and 10 bases lay between the germline ends. As DNA, the CDR3 is TGTGCCAGCTCACCAACCCCAGATATGAACACTGAAGCTTTCTTT. It yields the protein CASSPTPDMNTEAFF.

The chain combines TRBV20-1 with TRBJ2-7, with D perhaps matching TRBD2 (5 bases). Trimming took 0 bases from V and 3 from J, leaving 12 bases between them. The CDR3 length is 14 residues. Germline CDR1 DFQATT, CDR2 SNEGSKA (reference sequence). The CDR3 loop is CSARDLDTSYEQYF. The CDR3 DNA is TGCAGTGCTAGAGATCTGGATACTAGCTACGAGCAGTACTTC.

This clonotype was counted only a few times. The rearrangement uses TRBV12-3 or TRBV12-4 and TRBJ2-7; 8 bases fit TRBD2. This CDR3 comprises 17 residues. Unmatched junction bases numbered 15, after V lost 6 bases and J lost 2 bases. This chain's CDR3 is CASSLARGGLETYEQYF. CDR3 coding DNA: TGTGCCAGCAGCCTTGCCCGGGGGGGCCTGGAGACCTACGAGCAGTACTTC.

The rearrangement uses TRBV28 and TRBJ2-1; D tentatively reads TRBD1 or TRBD2 (5 bases each). V was pared by 4 bases and J by 12 bases, with 13 bases between. The CDR3 totals 12 residues. Germline lookup yields CDR1 MDHEN and CDR2 SYDVKM. CDR3 DNA sequence: TGTGCCAGCAGTTCTAGGGGACCTGGGCAGTTCTTC. The encoded protein is CASSSRGPGQFF.

CDR3 amino acids: CATRVTGGGEQFF. CDR3 nucleotides: TGTGCCACCAGGGTGACAGGGGGTGGTGAGCAGTTCTTC. The J gene is TRBJ2-1, the V gene TRBV24-1; 9 bases are shared with TRBD1. Germline V gene lookup returns CDR1 KGHDR and CDR2 SFDVKD. The CDR3 is made up of 13 amino acids. J was trimmed by 9 bases and V by 7 bases; bases with no gene match: 6.

This clonotype was detected only a few times. The junction differs from germline at one of its ends, possibly a read error. The J gene is TRBJ2-1, the V gene TRBV5-1; D unresolved. This CDR3 has 12 amino acids. Germline V gene data show CDR1 as SGHRS and CDR2 as YFSETQ. This chain's CDR3 is CASSDWSNTPLF. The CDR3 DNA is TGCGCCAGCAGTGATTGGAGCAACACCCCCCTCTTC.

The sample holds a few counts of this clonotype. The chain is built from TRBV27 and TRBJ2-7, with D perhaps TRBD1 (5 bases). The V gene's germline CDR1 is MNHEY and CDR2 SMNVEV (reference sequence). V was clipped by 5 bases and J by 1 base, with 12 bases between them. The CDR3 has 14 residues. The CDR3 DNA follows: TGTGCCAGCAGTCGACAGTTACTTTCCTACGAGCAGTACTTC. This gives the protein CASSRQLLSYEQYF.

This clonotype occurred a few times. J is TRBJ1-1 and V is TRBV4-1; D gene uncertain. Germline V gene lookup returns CDR1 MGHRA and CDR2 YSYEKL. The V end lost 1 base, the J end lost 8 bases, and 14 bases lay between the germline ends. The CDR3 contains 14 residues. CDR3 sequence: CASSQGLRNPEAFF. The CDR3 DNA is TGCGCCAGCAGCCAAGGACTTCGGAACCCAGAAGCTTTCTTT.

V gene TRBV5-6 combines with J gene TRBJ1-2; no firm D call. V gave up 2 bases and J gave up 3 bases, with 8 bases separating them. Germline values: CDR1 SGHDT, CDR2 YYEEEE. The length of the CDR3 is 13 residues. The CDR3 DNA is TGTGCCAGCAGCTTAACAGCGGACTATGGCTACACCTTC. This translates into CASSLTADYGYTF.

This clonotype has just a few counts. The junction departs from the called germline gene at one end, perhaps through a read error. The chain links TRBV7-6 to TRBJ1-2; D remains unclear. Germline V gives CDR1 SGHVS, CDR2 FNYEAQ. This CDR3 is 11 amino acids long. CDR3: CASSLGQVQSF. CDR3 sequence (DNA): TGTGCCAGCAGCTTAGGGCAAGTGCAATCCTTC.

This clonotype was counted only a few times. The chain links TRBV12-3 or TRBV12-4 to TRBJ2-7; D remains ambiguous. V was pared by 6 bases and J by 2 bases, with 14 bases between. The CDR3 contains 14 residues. The CDR3: CASRHPGTAYEQYF. CDR3 sequence (DNA): TGTGCCAGCAGACACCCTGGCACCGCCTACGAGCAGTACTTC.

CDR3 amino acids: CAIRPGQAAYEQYF. The CDR3 region has the DNA TGTGCCATCAGGCCCGGACAGGCCGCCTACGAGCAGTACTTC. The genes are TRBV10-3 and TRBJ2-7; TRBD1 aligns across 7 bases. The CDR3 covers 14 residues. Germline CDR1 is ENHRY and CDR2 is SYGVKD. The trim removed 6 bases at V and 2 bases at J, leaving 7 bases unmatched.

This clonotype was counted only a few times. This chain connects TRBV4-1 to TRBJ1-1; D gene unclear. The CDR3 extends over 16 amino acids. Trimming cost V 1 base and J 0 bases, with 12 bases left between them. CDR1 is MGHRA and CDR2 is YSYEKL in the germline V gene. In DNA, the CDR3 is TGCGCCAGCAGCCAAGGTTGGGTCTACATGAACACTGAAGCTTTCTTT. Translating gives CASSQGWVYMNTEAFF.

This chain connects TRBV29-1 to TRBJ1-2; D possibly corresponds to TRBD1 (5 bases). The ends were cut back, 4 bases at V and 8 bases at J, with 14 bases in the middle. The CDR3 spans 12 residues. Germline V gives CDR1 SQVTM, CDR2 ANQGSEA. This chain's CDR3 is CSVASPRGGYTF. The CDR3 DNA reads as TGCAGCGTTGCCAGCCCAAGGGGCGGCTACACCTTC.

The CDR3 loop is CSARDFREQFF. The CDR3 nucleotides read TGCAGTGCTAGAGATTTCCGTGAGCAGTTCTTC. The V gene is TRBV20-1, the J gene TRBJ2-1; no clear D. Trimming shortened V by 0 bases and J by 9 bases, and 6 bases separated the two germline ends. This CDR3 is 11 amino acids long. The germline V gene has CDR1 DFQATT and CDR2 SNEGSKA (reference sequence).

The V call is TRBV20-1, the J call TRBJ2-1; 14 bases match TRBD2. The J segment lost 6 bases and the V segment lost 3 bases, leaving 4 bases of the junction unmatched. CDR1 and CDR2 from the germline V gene are DFQATT and SNEGSKA (reference sequence). This CDR3 contains 15 residues. CDR3 DNA sequence: TGCAGTGCTAGGGGACTAGCGGGAGTAGGCAATGAGCAGTTCTTC. Translating it yields CSARGLAGVGNEQFF.